These T cell receptor beta chains were read from a single sample in a study of T cell repertoires in cytomegalovirus infection. TCRdb ran MiXCR on the reads and lists one entry per CDR3 protein. The table includes about 740,000 distinct CDR3 sequences, less than 40% detected once. Sample: PBMCs. The source is a human donor in good health (CMV status not recorded). Some clones in this sample may be carry-over from other donors' samples. Both conserved end residues are part of each CDR3. A D gene is named only where the DNA matches it firmly. Where a row states a size, it is once, few, many or the class of an expanded clone; other rows omit it.

D gene: TRBD1
V gene: TRBV12-3/TRBV12-4
clone size: -
J gene: TRBJ2-2
CDR3 protein: CASRGQGAAGELFF
CDR3 DNA: TGTGCCAGCAGGGGACAGGGGGCGGCCGGGGAGCTGTTTTTT

D gene: -
V gene: TRBV5-1
clone size: few
J gene: TRBJ1-1
CDR3 protein: CASSITGRAEAFF
CDR3 DNA: TGCGCCAGCAGTATTACAGGGAGGGCTGAAGCTTTCTTT

D gene: -
V gene: TRBV2
clone size: -
J gene: TRBJ1-1
CDR3 protein: CASSETGSKNTEAFF
CDR3 DNA: TGTGCCAGCAGTGAGACGGGGAGTAAGAACACTGAAGCTTTCTTT

D gene: -
V gene: TRBV24-1
clone size: -
J gene: TRBJ2-3
CDR3 protein: CATSGDTDTQYF
CDR3 DNA: TGTGCCACCAGTGGCGACACAGATACGCAGTATTTT

D gene: TRBD2
V gene: TRBV7-6
clone size: -
J gene: TRBJ2-3
CDR3 protein: CASSLAGLARRGDTQYF
CDR3 DNA: TGTGCCAGCAGCTTAGCTGGACTAGCTCGCCGTGGGGATACGCAGTATTTT

D gene: -
V gene: TRBV5-6
clone size: -
J gene: TRBJ1-2
CDR3 protein: CASSLARFSGHGYTF
CDR3 DNA: TGTGCCAGCAGCTTGGCCCGGTTCAGCGGACATGGCTACACCTTC

D gene: -
V gene: TRBV28
clone size: few
J gene: TRBJ1-4
CDR3 protein: CASSRALGGEKLFF
CDR3 DNA: TGTGCCAGCAGCCGGGCTTTAGGAGGTGAAAAACTGTTTTTT

D gene: -
V gene: TRBV7-2
clone size: -
J gene: TRBJ2-2
CDR3 protein: CASSKPKGYTGELFF
CDR3 DNA: TGTGCCAGCAGCAAACCCAAGGGGTACACCGGGGAGCTGTTTTTT

D gene: TRBD2
V gene: TRBV6-6
clone size: few
J gene: TRBJ2-3
CDR3 protein: CASSSSGGPGNTQYF
CDR3 DNA: TGTGCCAGCAGTTCTAGCGGGGGGCCAGGAAATACGCAGTATTTT

D gene: TRBD2
V gene: TRBV4-1
clone size: -
J gene: TRBJ2-7
CDR3 protein: CASSPRTSGGLYEQYF
CDR3 DNA: TGCGCCAGCAGCCCCCGGACTAGCGGGGGTTTATACGAGCAGTACTTC

D gene: -
V gene: TRBV28
clone size: -
J gene: TRBJ2-7
CDR3 protein: CASAFVGQTYEQYF
CDR3 DNA: TGTGCCAGCGCTTTCGTAGGGCAGACCTACGAGCAGTACTTC

D gene: -
V gene: TRBV7-6
clone size: -
J gene: TRBJ1-3
CDR3 protein: CASRGQFDSGKTIYF
CDR3 DNA: TGTGCCAGCAGAGGACAGTTCGACTCTGGAAAGACCATATATTTT

D gene: TRBD2
V gene: TRBV20-1
clone size: -
J gene: TRBJ2-7
CDR3 protein: CSARSSGSDEQYF
CDR3 DNA: TGCAGTGCTAGGAGTAGCGGGAGTGACGAGCAGTACTTC

D gene: -
V gene: TRBV20-1
clone size: -
J gene: TRBJ1-6
CDR3 protein: CSASNGPLNSPLHF
CDR3 DNA: TGCAGTGCTAGTAACGGGCCACTTAATTCACCCCTCCACTTT

D gene: TRBD1
V gene: TRBV28
clone size: -
J gene: TRBJ2-7
CDR3 protein: CASSSIILGTGDYEQYF
CDR3 DNA: TGTGCCAGCAGTTCAATTATACTGGGGACAGGGGACTACGAGCAGTACTTC

D gene: TRBD1
V gene: TRBV7-6
clone size: once
J gene: TRBJ1-2
CDR3 protein: CASSLGTGGDGYTF
CDR3 DNA: TGTGCCAGCAGCCTAGGGACAGGGGGCGATGGCTACACCTTC

D gene: TRBD1
V gene: TRBV29-1
clone size: -
J gene: TRBJ2-1
CDR3 protein: CSAPSNRGQGNEQFF
CDR3 DNA: TGCAGCGCCCCCTCGAACAGGGGACAGGGCAATGAGCAGTTCTTC

D gene: -
V gene: TRBV7-2
clone size: many
J gene: TRBJ2-6
CDR3 protein: CASRQSGANVLTF
CDR3 DNA: TGTGCCAGCAGACAATCTGGGGCCAACGTCCTGACTTTC

D gene: -
V gene: TRBV28
clone size: -
J gene: TRBJ1-2
CDR3 protein: CASSQMVYGYTF
CDR3 DNA: TGTGCCAGCAGTCAGATGGTCTACGGCTACACCTTC

D gene: -
V gene: TRBV7-9
clone size: -
J gene: TRBJ1-6
CDR3 protein: CASSLMDSPLHF
CDR3 DNA: TGTGCCAGCAGCTTAATGGACTCACCCCTCCACTTT

D gene: -
V gene: TRBV19
clone size: once
J gene: TRBJ1-5
CDR3 protein: CAISIDGTSNQPKHF
CDR3 DNA: TGTGCCATTAGTATCGATGGAACTAGCAATCAGCCCAAGCATTTT

D gene: TRBD2
V gene: TRBV10-2
clone size: few
J gene: TRBJ2-5
CDR3 protein: CASTIAGLGGETQYF
CDR3 DNA: TGCGCCAGCACTATAGCGGGGCTGGGTGGAGAGACCCAGTACTTC

D gene: -
V gene: TRBV12-3/TRBV12-4
clone size: -
J gene: TRBJ2-7
CDR3 protein: CASSFGGPQYEQYF
CDR3 DNA: TGTGCCAGCAGTTTTGGGGGACCCCAGTACGAGCAGTACTTC

D gene: -
V gene: TRBV27
clone size: -
J gene: TRBJ2-2
CDR3 protein: CASSLASTGGELFF
CDR3 DNA: TGTGCCAGCAGTTTGGCCAGCACGGGCGGGGAGCTGTTTTTT

D gene: TRBD1
V gene: TRBV7-8
clone size: many
J gene: TRBJ1-3
CDR3 protein: CASSVGTVSGNTIYF
CDR3 DNA: TGTGCCAGCAGCGTGGGGACAGTCTCTGGAAACACCATATATTTT

D gene: TRBD2
V gene: TRBV6-5
clone size: -
J gene: TRBJ2-1
CDR3 protein: CASRPRGVAYNEQFF
CDR3 DNA: TGTGCCAGCAGACCCCGGGGGGTTGCCTACAATGAGCAGTTCTTC

D gene: -
V gene: TRBV11-2
clone size: few
J gene: TRBJ2-1
CDR3 protein: CASSYGDEQFF
CDR3 DNA: TGTGCCAGCAGCTACGGGGATGAGCAGTTCTTC

D gene: -
V gene: TRBV6-2/TRBV6-3
clone size: -
J gene: TRBJ2-7
CDR3 protein: CASRKTRTPSDEQYF
CDR3 DNA: TGTGCCAGCAGGAAAACTAGAACCCCCTCGGACGAGCAGTACTTC

D gene: -
V gene: TRBV10-3
clone size: once
J gene: TRBJ2-6
CDR3 protein: CAIRGGTNVLTF
CDR3 DNA: TGTGCCATCAGGGGAGGTACCAACGTCCTGACTTTC

D gene: TRBD1
V gene: TRBV4-1
clone size: -
J gene: TRBJ2-1
CDR3 protein: CASSPGQGNYNEQFF
CDR3 DNA: TGCGCCAGCAGCCCCGGACAGGGGAACTACAATGAGCAGTTCTTC

D gene: -
V gene: TRBV28
clone size: few
J gene: TRBJ2-7
CDR3 protein: CASSSLGAGEQYF
CDR3 DNA: TGTGCCAGCAGTAGCCTGGGAGCGGGCGAGCAGTACTTC